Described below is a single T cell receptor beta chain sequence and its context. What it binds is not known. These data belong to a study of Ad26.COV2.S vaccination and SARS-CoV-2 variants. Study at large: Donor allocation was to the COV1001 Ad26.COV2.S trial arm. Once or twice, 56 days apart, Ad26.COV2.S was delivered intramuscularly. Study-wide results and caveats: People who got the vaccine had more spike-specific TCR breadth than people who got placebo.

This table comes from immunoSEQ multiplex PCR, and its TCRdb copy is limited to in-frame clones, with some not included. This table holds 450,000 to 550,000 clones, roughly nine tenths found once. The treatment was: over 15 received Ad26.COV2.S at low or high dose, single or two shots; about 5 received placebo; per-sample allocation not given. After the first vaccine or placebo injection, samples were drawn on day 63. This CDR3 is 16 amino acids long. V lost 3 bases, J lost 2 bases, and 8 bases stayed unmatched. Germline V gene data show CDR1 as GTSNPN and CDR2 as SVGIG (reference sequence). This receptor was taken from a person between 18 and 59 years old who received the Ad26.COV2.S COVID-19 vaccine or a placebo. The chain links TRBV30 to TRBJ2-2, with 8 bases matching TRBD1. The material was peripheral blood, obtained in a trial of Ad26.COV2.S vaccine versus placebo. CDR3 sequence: CAWSAAGGFNTGELFF. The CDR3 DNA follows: TGTGCCTGGAGCGCTGCAGGGGGCTTTAACACCGGGGAGCTGTTTTTT.